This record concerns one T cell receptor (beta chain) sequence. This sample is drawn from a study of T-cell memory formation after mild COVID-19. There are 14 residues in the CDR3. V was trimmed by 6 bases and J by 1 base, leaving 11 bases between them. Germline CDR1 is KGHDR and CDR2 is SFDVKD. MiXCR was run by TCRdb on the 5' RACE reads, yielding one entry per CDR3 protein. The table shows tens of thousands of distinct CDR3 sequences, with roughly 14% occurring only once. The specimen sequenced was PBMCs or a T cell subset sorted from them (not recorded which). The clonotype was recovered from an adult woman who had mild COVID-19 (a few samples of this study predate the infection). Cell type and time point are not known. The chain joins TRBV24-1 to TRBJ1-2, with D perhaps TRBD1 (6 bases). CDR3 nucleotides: TGTGCCACCAGTCCTACAGGGTTTAACTATGGCTACACCTTC. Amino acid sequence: CATSPTGFNYGYTF.